A single sample gave rise to the 20 T cell receptor beta chains below, sequenced in a study of T cells in localized non-small cell lung cancer. TCRdb's copy holds only in-frame clones and misses some; the assay was immunoSEQ multiplex PCR. Here the sample spans approximately 3,600 clones, 20% to 25% being singletons. Sequencing used lung tumor tissue, obtained before any cancer treatment. The source is a woman aged 35 to 70 with stage I lung adenocarcinoma.

This clone was detected a few times. V and J are TRBV28 and TRBJ2-5; maybe TRBD2 (5 bases). CDR1 MDHEN and CDR2 SYDVKM come from the germline V gene. This CDR3 is 14 amino acids long. V was clipped by 6 bases and J by 4 bases, with 15 bases between them. CDR3: CASSSLGAGETQYF. CDR3 sequence (DNA): TGTGCCAGCAGCTCTCTCGGTGCGGGAGAGACCCAGTACTTC.

DNA for the CDR3: TGTGCCAGCAGTCCTTTAGCGGGAGTCGGGGAGCTGTTTTTT. Amino acids: CASSPLAGVGELFF. The rearrangement links TRBV25-1 to TRBJ2-2, with 9 bases that match TRBD2. Germline CDR1 and CDR2: MGHDK and SYGVNS. This CDR3 comprises 14 residues. Losses at the gene ends were 5 bases for V and 7 bases for J; bases not matched to a gene: 5. Based on the CDR3 plus reference TRBV25-1 and TRBJ2-2, the full variable domain is EADIYQTPRYLVIGTGKKITLECSQTMGHDKMYWYQQDPGMELHLIHYSYGVNSTEKGDLSSESTVSRIRTEHFPLTLESARPSHTSQYLCASSPLAGVGELFFGEGSRLTVL.

The V call is TRBV5-1, the J call TRBJ1-2; weak D call: TRBD1 (6 bases). Germline values: CDR1 SGHRS, CDR2 YFSETQ. The CDR3 runs 14 residues. V lost 2 bases and J lost 6, with 14 bases in between. CDR3 sequence: CASSFNRGLDGYTF. CDR3 in DNA: TGCGCCAGCAGCTTCAACCGGGGGCTAGATGGCTACACCTTC.

This clone was observed a handful of times. CDR3 nucleotide sequence: TGTGCCAGTAGTCTTACCCATCCTCAGCCCCAGCATTTT. The encoded protein is CASSLTHPQPQHF. This chain uses TRBV19 with TRBJ1-5; the D is unclear. Germline V gives CDR1 LNHDA, CDR2 SQIVND (reference sequence). V gave up 5 bases and J gave up 6 bases, with 11 bases separating them. This CDR3 is 13 amino acids long. The whole variable domain, remainder taken from reference TRBV19 and TRBJ1-5, is DGGITQSPKYLFRKEGQNVTLSCEQNLNHDAMYWYRQDPGQGLRLIYYSQIVNDFQKGDIAEGYSVSREKKESFPLTVTSAQKNPTAFYLCASSLTHPQPQHFGDGTRLSIL.

This rearrangement joins TRBV30 to TRBJ1-2, with 9 bases fitting TRBD1. Germline trimming cut 0 bases from V and 1 base from J; bases unmatched to any gene: 12. Germline CDR1 GTSNPN, CDR2 SVGIG (reference sequence). CDR3 length equals 18 residues. The DNA for the CDR3 is TGTGCCTGGAGTGTAATAGGGGACAGGGAATATTATAACTATGGCTACACCTTC. It is translated as CAWSVIGDREYYNYGYTF.

Written as DNA, the CDR3 is TGTGCCAGTAGTGTAAGGTACAGTACCTATCAGCCCCAGCATTTT. This translates into CASSVRYSTYQPQHF. The chain employs TRBV19 and TRBJ1-5; no clear D gene. Trimming stripped 5 bases from V and 5 bases from J, with 16 bases between. Germline CDR1 LNHDA, CDR2 SQIVND (reference sequence). The CDR3 totals 15 residues.

This chain connects TRBV11-3 to TRBJ1-6, with 10 nucleotides matching TRBD1. Germline V gene lookup returns CDR1 SGHNT and CDR2 YENEEA. V shed 5 bases and J 10 bases; nucleotides not matched to a gene: 11. The CDR3 runs to 16 residues. The CDR3 spells CASSQSLGQGVSPLHF. DNA of the CDR3: TGTGCCAGCAGCCAATCCCTTGGACAGGGGGTATCACCCCTCCACTTT. The variable domain in full, with the rest retrieved from reference TRBV11-3 and TRBJ1-6, is EAGVVQSPRYKIIEKKQPVAFWCNPISGHNTLYWYLQNLGQGPELLIRYENEEAVDDSQLPKDRFSAERLKGVDSTLKIQPAELGDSAVYLCASSQSLGQGVSPLHFGNGTRLTVT.

This clone has only a few counts. The V gene is TRBV12-5, the J gene TRBJ1-5; no clear D. The CDR3 consists of 11 residues. Germline values: CDR1 LGHNT, CDR2 FRNRAP. V was pared by 3 bases and J by 5 bases, with 2 bases between. CDR3 sequence reads: CASGFHQPQHF. CDR3 sequence (DNA): TGTGCTAGTGGTTTTCATCAGCCCCAGCATTTT.

The V and J genes are TRBV29-1 and TRBJ2-1; possibly TRBD1 for D (5 bases). The V and J ends lost 5 bases and 3 bases respectively, with 14 bases between them. There are 14 residues in the CDR3. Germline CDR1 SQVTM, CDR2 ANQGSEA. The CDR3 region has the DNA TGCAGCGTTTGGGGCCCGTATGGCTACAATGAGCAGTTCTTC. Translated: CSVWGPYGYNEQFF.

By share of the sample, this clone is medium-sized. The CDR3 loop is CASSLDRGETQYF. In DNA form, the CDR3 reads TGTGCCAGCTCACTGGACAGGGGAGAGACCCAGTACTTC. The J gene is TRBJ2-5, the V gene TRBV18, with 9 nucleotides matching TRBD1. With V trimmed by 4 bases and J by 4 bases, 1 base remained unmatched. Looked up from germline, CDR1 is KGHSH and CDR2 is LQKENI. The CDR3 is 13 residues long.

This clone was seen a few times. The CDR3: CAISESTGGETQYF. The CDR3 bases are TGTGCCATCAGTGAGTCAACGGGAGGGGAGACCCAGTACTTC. V usage is TRBV10-3 and J usage is TRBJ2-5; 8 positions agree with TRBD2. CDR1 ENHRY and CDR2 SYGVKD come from the germline V gene. The CDR3 is made up of 14 amino acids. Trimming at V came to 0 bases and at J to 5 bases, leaving 2 bases not matched to a gene.

A few counts support this clone. This chain uses TRBV11-3 with TRBJ1-3, with D maybe TRBD1 (6 bases). Trimming left V 5 bases short and J 3 bases short, with 17 bases between. The CDR3 extends over 16 amino acids. The germline V gene has CDR1 SGHNT and CDR2 YENEEA. DNA for the CDR3: TGTGCCAGCAGCCCAGGAGCGGGGGCGGTTGGAAACACCATATATTTT. Amino acids: CASSPGAGAVGNTIYF.

The chain recombines TRBV29-1 with TRBJ2-5; no clear D. Germline-derived CDR1 and CDR2 are SQVTM and ANQGSEA. This CDR3 is built from 12 residues. V gave up 2 bases and J gave up 1 base, with 5 bases separating them. The CDR3: CSVERPQETQYF. The DNA for the CDR3 is TGCAGCGTTGAAAGACCCCAAGAGACCCAGTACTTC. The full variable domain, its missing parts supplied by reference TRBV29-1 and TRBJ2-5, is SAVISQKPSRDICQRGTSLTIQCQVDSQVTMMFWYRQQPGQSLTLIATANQGSEATYESGFVIDKFPISRPNLTFSTLTVSNMSPEDSSIYLCSVERPQETQYFGPGTRLLVL.

By sample fraction, this clone is medium-sized. The V and J genes are TRBV9 and TRBJ2-1; 10 bases map to TRBD2. There are 16 residues in the CDR3. The ends lost 5 bases at V and 15 bases at J; junction bases unmatched: 20. CDR1 is SGDLS and CDR2 is YYNGEE in the germline V gene. In DNA form, the CDR3 reads TGTGCCAGCAGTGAAGAGGCAGGAAGCGGGAGGGCCTTCTGGTTCTTC. Its protein is CASSEEAGSGRAFWFF.

By proportion, this clone is large (0.1 to 1%). The V call is TRBV4-1, the J call TRBJ2-2, with TRBD2 matching 8 bases. Germline V lookup: CDR1 MGHRA, CDR2 YSYEKL. This CDR3 region has 16 residues. Unmatched junction bases numbered 7, after V lost 2 bases and J lost 5 bases. The CDR3 DNA reads as TGCGCCAGCAGCCAATCGCGGGGGGCGAGTACCGGGGAGCTGTTTTTT. Its translation is CASSQSRGASTGELFF.

The chain joins TRBV10-2 to TRBJ2-6; TRBD1 might be the D (5 bases). The CDR3 length is 17 residues. Germline V gene lookup returns CDR1 WSHSY and CDR2 SAAADI. Trimming shortened V by 7 bases and J by 0 bases, and 16 bases separated the two germline ends. The CDR3 spells CASTHRTSHSGANVLTF. CDR3 nucleotide sequence: TGCGCCAGCACCCACAGGACGTCACACTCTGGGGCCAACGTCCTGACTTTC.

This sequence joins TRBV4-1 and TRBJ2-7; 9 nucleotides align to TRBD1. CDR1 and CDR2 from the germline V gene are MGHRA and YSYEKL. The CDR3 covers 16 residues. The V gene end was trimmed by 2 bases and the J gene end by 5 bases; junction bases not matched to a gene: 10. The CDR3 loop reads CASSQQPGTGNHEQYF. The CDR3 nucleotides are TGCGCCAGCAGCCAACAACCCGGGACAGGGAACCACGAGCAGTACTTC.

Only a few counts were recorded for this clone. The chain combines TRBV29-1 with TRBJ2-6, with D perhaps matching TRBD1 (5 bases). Germline V gene data show CDR1 as SQVTM and CDR2 as ANQGSEA. Trimming stripped 4 bases from V and 0 bases from J, with 13 bases between. This CDR3 is built from 16 residues. In DNA, the CDR3 is TGCAGCGTTGTCCCGTTTGACAGCTCTGGGGCCAACGTCCTGACTTTC. Amino acid sequence: CSVVPFDSSGANVLTF.

This clone was seen only a few times. The V call is TRBV19, the J call TRBJ1-5, with 9 bases lining up with TRBD1. The germline CDR1 and CDR2 sequences are LNHDA and SQIVND (reference sequence). With V trimmed by 6 bases and J by 3 bases, 9 bases remained unmatched. There are 16 residues in the CDR3. CDR3 DNA sequence: TGTGCCAGTAGGATGAAGACAGGGGGTTTCAATCAGCCCCAGCATTTT. It encodes CASRMKTGGFNQPQHF.

This clone showed up just a few times. The V gene is TRBV6-8, the J gene TRBJ1-4, with no clear D. The CDR3 spans 16 residues. The V gene lost 0 bases and the J gene lost 10 bases, with 18 bases spanning the gap. Germline lookup yields CDR1 MNHGY and CDR2 SAAAGT. CDR3 in amino acids: CASSYSAGGQVGKLFF. CDR3 DNA: TGTGCCAGCAGTTACTCGGCGGGCGGGCAGGTTGGAAAACTGTTTTTT.